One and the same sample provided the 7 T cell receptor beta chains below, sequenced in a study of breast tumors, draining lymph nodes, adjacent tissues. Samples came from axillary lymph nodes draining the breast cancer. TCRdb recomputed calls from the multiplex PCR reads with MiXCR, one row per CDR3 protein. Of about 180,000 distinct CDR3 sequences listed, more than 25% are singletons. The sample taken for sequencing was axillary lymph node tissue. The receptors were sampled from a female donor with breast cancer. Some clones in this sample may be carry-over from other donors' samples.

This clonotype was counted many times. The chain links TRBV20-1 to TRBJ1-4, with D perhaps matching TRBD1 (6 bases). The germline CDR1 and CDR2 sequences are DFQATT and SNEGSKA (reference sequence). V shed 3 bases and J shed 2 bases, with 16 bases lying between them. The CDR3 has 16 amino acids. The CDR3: CSASMDRRVTNEKLFF. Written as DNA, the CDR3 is TGCAGTGCTAGTATGGACAGACGGGTTACTAATGAAAAACTGTTTTTT.

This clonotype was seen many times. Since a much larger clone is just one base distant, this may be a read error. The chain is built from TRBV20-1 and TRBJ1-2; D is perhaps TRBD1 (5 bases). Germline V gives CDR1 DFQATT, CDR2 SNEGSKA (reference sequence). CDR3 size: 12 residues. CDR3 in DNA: TGCAGTGCTAGAGAGACAGTCTATGGCTCCACCTTC. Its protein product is CSARETVYGSTF.

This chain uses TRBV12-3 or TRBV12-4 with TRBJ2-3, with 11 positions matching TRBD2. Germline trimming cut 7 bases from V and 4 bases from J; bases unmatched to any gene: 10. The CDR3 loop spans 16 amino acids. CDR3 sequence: CASTPVGTSGPDTQYF. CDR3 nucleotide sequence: TGTGCCAGCACCCCTGTAGGGACTAGCGGCCCAGATACGCAGTATTTT.

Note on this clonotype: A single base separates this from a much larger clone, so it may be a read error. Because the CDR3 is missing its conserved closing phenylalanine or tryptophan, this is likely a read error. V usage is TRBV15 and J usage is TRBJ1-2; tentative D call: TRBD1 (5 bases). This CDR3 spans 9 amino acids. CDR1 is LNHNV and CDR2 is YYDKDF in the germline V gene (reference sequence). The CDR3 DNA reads TGTGCTCGGGGGGGGGGCTACACCCTC. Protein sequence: CARGGGYTL.

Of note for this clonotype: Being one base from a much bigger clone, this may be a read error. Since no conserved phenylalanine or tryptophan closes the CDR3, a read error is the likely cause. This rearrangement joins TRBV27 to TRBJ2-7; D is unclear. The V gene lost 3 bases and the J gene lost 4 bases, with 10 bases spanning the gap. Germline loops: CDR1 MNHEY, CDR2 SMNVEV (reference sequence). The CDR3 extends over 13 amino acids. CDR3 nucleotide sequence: TGTGCCAGCAGTTTGAAGGCTTGGTACGAGCAGTACTCC. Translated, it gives CASSLKAWYEQYS.

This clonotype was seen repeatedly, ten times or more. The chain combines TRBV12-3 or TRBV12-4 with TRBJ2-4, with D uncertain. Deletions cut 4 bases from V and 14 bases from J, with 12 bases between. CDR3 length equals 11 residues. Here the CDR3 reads CASSWASKEYF. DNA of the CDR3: TGTGCCAGCAGTTGGGCCAGCAAGGAGTACTTC.

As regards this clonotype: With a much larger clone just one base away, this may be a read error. CDR3 loop: CGARDWGLGGRDIQYF. DNA for the CDR3: TGCGGTGCTAGAGATTGGGGATTAGGAGGGAGAGACATTCAGTACTTC. This chain joins TRBV20-1 and TRBJ2-4; perhaps TRBD2 as D (6 bases). This CDR3 spans 16 amino acids. Germline lookup yields CDR1 DFQATT and CDR2 SNEGSKA (reference sequence).